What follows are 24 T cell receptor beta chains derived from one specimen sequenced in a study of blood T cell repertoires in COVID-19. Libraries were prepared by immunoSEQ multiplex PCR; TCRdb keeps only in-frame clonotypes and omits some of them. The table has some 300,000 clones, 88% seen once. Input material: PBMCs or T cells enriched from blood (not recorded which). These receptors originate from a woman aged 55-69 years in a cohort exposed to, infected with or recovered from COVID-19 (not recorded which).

In DNA form, the CDR3 reads TGTGCCAGCCCCCGTGCCTACGAGCAGTACTTC. This sequence encodes CASPRAYEQYF. The chain employs TRBV28 and TRBJ2-7; D not resolved. Germline-derived CDR1 and CDR2 are MDHEN and SYDVKM. This CDR3 region has 11 residues. V dropped 8 bases and J dropped 2 bases, with 7 bases sitting between them. The complete variable domain, with remaining parts taken from reference TRBV28 and TRBJ2-7, reads DVKVTQSSRYLVKRTGEKVFLECVQDMDHENMFWYRQDPGLGLRLIYFSYDVKMKEKGDIPEGYSVSREKKERFSLILESASTNQTSMYLCASPRAYEQYFGPGTRLTVT.

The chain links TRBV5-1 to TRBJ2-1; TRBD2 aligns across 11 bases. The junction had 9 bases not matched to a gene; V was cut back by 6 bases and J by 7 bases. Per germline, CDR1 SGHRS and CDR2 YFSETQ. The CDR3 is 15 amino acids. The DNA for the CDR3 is TGCGCCAGCACCGTAGCGGGAGGGCCTGGAAATGAGCAGTTCTTC. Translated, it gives CASTVAGGPGNEQFF.

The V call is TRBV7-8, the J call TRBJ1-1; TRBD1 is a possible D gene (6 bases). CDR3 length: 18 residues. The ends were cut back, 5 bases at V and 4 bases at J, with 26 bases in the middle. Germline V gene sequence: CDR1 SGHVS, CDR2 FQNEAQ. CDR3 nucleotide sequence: TGTGCCAGCAGCCTACCTCTTAACAGGGCCCTTAGGGGCACTGAAGCTTTCTTT. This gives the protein CASSLPLNRALRGTEAFF.

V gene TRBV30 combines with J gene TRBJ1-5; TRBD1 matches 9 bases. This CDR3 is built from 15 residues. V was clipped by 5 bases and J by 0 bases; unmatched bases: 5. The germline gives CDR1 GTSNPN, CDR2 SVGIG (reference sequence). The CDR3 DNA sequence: TGTGCCTGGGGGACAGGGATTCTTAGCAATCAGCCCCAGCATTTT. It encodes CAWGTGILSNQPQHF.

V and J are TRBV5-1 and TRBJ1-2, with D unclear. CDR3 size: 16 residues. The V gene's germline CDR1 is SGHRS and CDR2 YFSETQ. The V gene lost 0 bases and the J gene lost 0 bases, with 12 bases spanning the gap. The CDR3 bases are TGCGCCAGCAGCTTGGAAGGTCGGCGGACTAACTATGGCTACACCTTC. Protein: CASSLEGRRTNYGYTF.

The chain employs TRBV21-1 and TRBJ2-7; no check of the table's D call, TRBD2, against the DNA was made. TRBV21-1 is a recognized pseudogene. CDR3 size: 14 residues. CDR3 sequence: CASGLLSIPYEQYF. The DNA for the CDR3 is TGTGCCAGCGGACTTCTAAGCATCCCCTACGAGCAGTACTTC.

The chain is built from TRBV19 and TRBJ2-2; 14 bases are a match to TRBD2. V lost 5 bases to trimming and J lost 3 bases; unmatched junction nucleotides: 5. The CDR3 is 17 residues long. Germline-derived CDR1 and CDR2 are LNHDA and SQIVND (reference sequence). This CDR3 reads CASSRLAGGPDTGELFF. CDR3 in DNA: TGTGCCAGTAGTCGACTAGCGGGAGGGCCGGACACCGGGGAGCTGTTTTTT.

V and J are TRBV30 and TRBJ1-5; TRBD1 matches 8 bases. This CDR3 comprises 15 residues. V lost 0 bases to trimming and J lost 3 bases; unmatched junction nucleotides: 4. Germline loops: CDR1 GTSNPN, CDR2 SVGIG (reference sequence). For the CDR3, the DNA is TGTGCCTGGAGTGTGGGGACAGGTGTCAATCAGCCCCAGCATTTT. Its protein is CAWSVGTGVNQPQHF.

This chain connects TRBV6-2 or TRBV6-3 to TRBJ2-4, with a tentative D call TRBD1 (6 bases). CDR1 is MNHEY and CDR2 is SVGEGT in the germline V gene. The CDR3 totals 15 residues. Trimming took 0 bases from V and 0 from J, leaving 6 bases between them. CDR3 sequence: CASSYSTGAKNIQYF. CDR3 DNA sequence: TGTGCCAGCAGTTACTCGACAGGAGCCAAAAACATTCAGTACTTC.

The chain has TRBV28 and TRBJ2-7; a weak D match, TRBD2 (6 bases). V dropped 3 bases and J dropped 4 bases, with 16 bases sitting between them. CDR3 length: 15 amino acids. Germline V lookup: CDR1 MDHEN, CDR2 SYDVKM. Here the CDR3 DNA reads TGTGCCAGCAGTTTCCCGCCAGAGGGGAGGTACGAGCAGTACTTC. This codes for CASSFPPEGRYEQYF.

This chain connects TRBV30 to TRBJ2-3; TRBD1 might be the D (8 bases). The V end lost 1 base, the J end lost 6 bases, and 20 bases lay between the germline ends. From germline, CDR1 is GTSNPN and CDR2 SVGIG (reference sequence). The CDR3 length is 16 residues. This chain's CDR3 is CAWSGFETGGEDTQYF. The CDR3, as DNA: TGTGCCTGGAGTGGTTTTGAAACAGGGGGGGAGGATACGCAGTATTTT.

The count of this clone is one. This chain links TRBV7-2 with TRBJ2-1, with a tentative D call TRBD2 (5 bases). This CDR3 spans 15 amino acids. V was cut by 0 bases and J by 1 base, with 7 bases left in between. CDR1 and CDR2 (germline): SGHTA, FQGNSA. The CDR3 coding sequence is TGTGCCAGCAGCTTAGCGGGAGCGTCCTACAATGAGCAGTTCTTC. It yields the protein CASSLAGASYNEQFF.

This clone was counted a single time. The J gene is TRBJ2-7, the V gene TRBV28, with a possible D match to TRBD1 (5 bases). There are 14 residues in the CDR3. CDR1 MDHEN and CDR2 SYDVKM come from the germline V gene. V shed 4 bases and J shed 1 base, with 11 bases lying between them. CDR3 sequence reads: CASSWQGPSYEQYF. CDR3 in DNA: TGTGCCAGCAGTTGGCAGGGCCCTTCCTACGAGCAGTACTTC.

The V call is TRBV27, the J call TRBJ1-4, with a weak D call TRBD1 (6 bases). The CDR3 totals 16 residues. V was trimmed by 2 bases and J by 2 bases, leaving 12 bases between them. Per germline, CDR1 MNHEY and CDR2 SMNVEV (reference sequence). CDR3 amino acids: CASSLGGGGTNEKLFF. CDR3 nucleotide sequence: TGTGCCAGCAGTTTAGGAGGGGGGGGGACTAATGAAAAACTGTTTTTT.

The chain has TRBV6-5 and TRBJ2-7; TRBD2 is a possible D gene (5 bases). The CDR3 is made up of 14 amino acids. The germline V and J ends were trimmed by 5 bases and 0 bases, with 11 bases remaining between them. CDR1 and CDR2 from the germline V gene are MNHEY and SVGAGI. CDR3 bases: TGTGCCAGCAGTCTAGGCGGACTCTCCTACGAGCAGTACTTC. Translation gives CASSLGGLSYEQYF.

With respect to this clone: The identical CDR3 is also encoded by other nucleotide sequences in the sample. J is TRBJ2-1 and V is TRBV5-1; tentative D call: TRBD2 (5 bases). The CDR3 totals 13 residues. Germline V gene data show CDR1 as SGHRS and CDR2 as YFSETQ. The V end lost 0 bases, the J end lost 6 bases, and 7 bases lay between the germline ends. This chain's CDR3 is CASSLASGNEQFF. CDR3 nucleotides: TGCGCCAGCAGCTTGGCCAGCGGCAATGAGCAGTTCTTC.

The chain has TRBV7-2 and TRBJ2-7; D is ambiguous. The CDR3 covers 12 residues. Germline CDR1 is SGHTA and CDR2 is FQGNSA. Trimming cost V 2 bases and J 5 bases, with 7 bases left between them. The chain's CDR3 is CASSLLINEQYF. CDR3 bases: TGTGCCAGCAGCTTACTAATCAACGAGCAGTACTTC.

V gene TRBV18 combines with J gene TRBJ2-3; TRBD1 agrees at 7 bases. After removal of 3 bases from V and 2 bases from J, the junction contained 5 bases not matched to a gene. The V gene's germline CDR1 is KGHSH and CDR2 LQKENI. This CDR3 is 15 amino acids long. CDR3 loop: CASSPYRGATDTQYF. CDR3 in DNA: TGTGCCAGCTCACCTTACAGGGGTGCCACAGATACGCAGTATTTT.

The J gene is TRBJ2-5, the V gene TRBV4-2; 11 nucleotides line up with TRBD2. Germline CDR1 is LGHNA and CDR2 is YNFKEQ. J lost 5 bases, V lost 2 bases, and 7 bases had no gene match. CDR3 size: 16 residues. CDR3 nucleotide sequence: TGTGCCAGCAGCCAAATAGTTAGCGGGAGGGGGGAGACCCAGTACTTC. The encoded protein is CASSQIVSGRGETQYF.

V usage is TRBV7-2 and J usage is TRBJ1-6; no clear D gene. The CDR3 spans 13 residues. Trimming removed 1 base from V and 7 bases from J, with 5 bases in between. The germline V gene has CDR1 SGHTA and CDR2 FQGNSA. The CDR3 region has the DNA TGTGCCAGCAGCTTAGACCGGAATTCACCCCTCCACTTT. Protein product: CASSLDRNSPLHF. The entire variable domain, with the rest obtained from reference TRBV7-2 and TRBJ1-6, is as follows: GAGVSQSPSNKVTEKGKDVELRCDPISGHTALYWYRQSLGQGLEFLIYFQGNSAPDKSGLPSDRFSAERTGGSVSTLTIQRTQQEDSAVYLCASSLDRNSPLHFGNGTRLTVT.

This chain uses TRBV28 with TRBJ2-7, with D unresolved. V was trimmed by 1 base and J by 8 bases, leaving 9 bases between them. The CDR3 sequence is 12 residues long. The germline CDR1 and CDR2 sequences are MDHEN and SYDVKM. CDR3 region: CASSLSPGKQYF. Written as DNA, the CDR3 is TGTGCCAGCAGTTTATCCCCTGGCAAGCAGTACTTC.

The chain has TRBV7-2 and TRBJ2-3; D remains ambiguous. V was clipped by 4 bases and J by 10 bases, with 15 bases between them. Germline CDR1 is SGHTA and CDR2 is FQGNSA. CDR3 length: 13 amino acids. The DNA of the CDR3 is TGTGCCAGCAGCTCCGGTATGTGGTTGGCGCAGTATTTT. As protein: CASSSGMWLAQYF.

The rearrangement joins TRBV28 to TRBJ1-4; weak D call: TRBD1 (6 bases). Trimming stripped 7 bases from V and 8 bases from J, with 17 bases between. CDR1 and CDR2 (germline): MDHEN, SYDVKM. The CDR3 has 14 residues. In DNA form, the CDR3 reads TGTGCCAGCAACCCCTTGGGGGGGCGAGAAAAACTGTTTTTT. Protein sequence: CASNPLGGREKLFF. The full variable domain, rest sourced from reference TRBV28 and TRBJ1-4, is DVKVTQSSRYLVKRTGEKVFLECVQDMDHENMFWYRQDPGLGLRLIYFSYDVKMKEKGDIPEGYSVSREKKERFSLILESASTNQTSMYLCASNPLGGREKLFFGSGTQLSVL.

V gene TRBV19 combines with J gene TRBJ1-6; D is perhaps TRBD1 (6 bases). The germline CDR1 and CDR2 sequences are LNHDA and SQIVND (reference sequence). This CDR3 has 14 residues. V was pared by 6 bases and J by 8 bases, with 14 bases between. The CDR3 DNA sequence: TGTGCCAGTAGATTGCGGACAGCGGATTCACCCCTCCACTTT. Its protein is CASRLRTADSPLHF.